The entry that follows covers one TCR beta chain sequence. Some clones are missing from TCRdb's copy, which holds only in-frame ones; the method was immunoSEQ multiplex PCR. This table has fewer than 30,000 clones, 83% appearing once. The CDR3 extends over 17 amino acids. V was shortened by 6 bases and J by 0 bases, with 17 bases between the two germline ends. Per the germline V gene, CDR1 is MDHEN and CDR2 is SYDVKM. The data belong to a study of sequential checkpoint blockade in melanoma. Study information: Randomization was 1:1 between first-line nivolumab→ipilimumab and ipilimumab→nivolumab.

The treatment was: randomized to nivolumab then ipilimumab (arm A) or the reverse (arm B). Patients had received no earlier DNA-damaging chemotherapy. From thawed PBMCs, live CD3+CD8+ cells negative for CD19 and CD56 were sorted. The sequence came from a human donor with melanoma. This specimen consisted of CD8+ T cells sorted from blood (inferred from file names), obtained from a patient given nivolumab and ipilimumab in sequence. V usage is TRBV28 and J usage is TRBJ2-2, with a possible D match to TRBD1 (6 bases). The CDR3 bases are TGTGCCAGCAGCGGGACATCCCTTTACGCGAACACCGGGGAGCTGTTTTTT. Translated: CASSGTSLYANTGELFF.